The sequence of this T cell receptor (beta chain) was determined in a study of T-cell memory formation after mild COVID-19. This clonotype was recorded a few times. As yet, its antigen is unknown. Notes on the study in general: Some responding clones appeared in pre-infection memory, suggesting cross-reactive memory joined. Clones which contracted sat mainly in CM and EM if CD4+, and in EMRA if CD8+. Later expanders leaned toward CD4+, whereas clones contracting from day 15 to 85 were balanced CD4/CD8. Among clones peaking at day 37 in the second wave, SARS-CoV-2 specificity remained unconfirmed.

The V gene's germline CDR1 is SGDLS and CDR2 YYNGEE. Deletions cut 4 bases from V and 8 bases from J, with 18 bases between. This CDR3 is built from 14 residues. Via MiXCR, TCRdb re-called the 5' RACE reads, giving one row per CDR3 protein. The sample includes around 310,000 distinct CDR3 sequences, roughly an eighth seen only once; the top ten take over 20%. The chain employs TRBV9 and TRBJ1-2; the D gene is possibly TRBD1 (6 bases). Sequenced sample: PBMCs or a T cell subset sorted from them (not recorded which). This clonotype was sampled from a young man who had mild COVID-19 (a few samples of this study predate the infection). Cell type and time point are not known. For the CDR3, the DNA is TGTGCCAGCAGCTCGAACAGGGATCCGGGCGGCTACACCTTC. Translated: CASSSNRDPGGYTF.